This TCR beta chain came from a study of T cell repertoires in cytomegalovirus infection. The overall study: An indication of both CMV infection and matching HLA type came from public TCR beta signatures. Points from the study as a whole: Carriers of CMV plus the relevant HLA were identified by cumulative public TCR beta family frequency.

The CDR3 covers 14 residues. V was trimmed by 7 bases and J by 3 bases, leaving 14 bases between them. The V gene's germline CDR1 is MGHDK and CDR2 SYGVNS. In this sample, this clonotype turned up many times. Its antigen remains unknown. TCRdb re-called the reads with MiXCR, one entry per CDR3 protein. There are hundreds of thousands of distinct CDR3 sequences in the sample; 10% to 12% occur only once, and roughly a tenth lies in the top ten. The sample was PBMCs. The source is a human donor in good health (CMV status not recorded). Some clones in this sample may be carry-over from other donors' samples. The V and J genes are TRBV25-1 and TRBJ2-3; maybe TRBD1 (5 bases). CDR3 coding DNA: TGTGCCAGCACTCCGGGCAGGGTGACAGATACGCAGTATTTT. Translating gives CASTPGRVTDTQYF.